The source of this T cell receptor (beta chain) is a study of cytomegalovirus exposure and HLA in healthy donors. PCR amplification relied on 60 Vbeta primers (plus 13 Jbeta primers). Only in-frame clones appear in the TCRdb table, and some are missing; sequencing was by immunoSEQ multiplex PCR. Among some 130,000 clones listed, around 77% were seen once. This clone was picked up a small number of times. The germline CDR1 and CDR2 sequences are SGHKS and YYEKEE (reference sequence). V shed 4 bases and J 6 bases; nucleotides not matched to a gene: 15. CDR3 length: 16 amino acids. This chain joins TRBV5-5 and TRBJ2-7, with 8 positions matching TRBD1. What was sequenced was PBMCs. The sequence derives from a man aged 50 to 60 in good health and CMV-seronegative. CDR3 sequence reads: CASSALKTGERREQYF. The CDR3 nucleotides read TGTGCCAGCAGCGCTTTAAAGACAGGGGAGCGACGCGAGCAGTACTTC.